One TCR beta chain is described in this entry. Its binding antigen is unknown. This may be a read error: a much more frequent sequence differs by one nucleotide. This specimen belongs to a study of neurological immune-mediated disorders (dated by TCRdb to between 2018 and 2021). Study-level background: Of the approximately 34 multiple sclerosis patients, some 30 had relapsing-remitting MS and 3 had secondary progressive MS. The study compared peripheral blood TCR-beta repertoires of HTLV-I-associated myelopathy (HAM/TSP) patients, multiple sclerosis patients and healthy controls using UMI-based sequencing. The 90 to 120 TCR-beta libraries covered PBMC samples along with longitudinal samples, technical triplicates, and paired sorted CD4+ and CD8+ T-cell subsets. The cohort included approximately 70 subjects: around 15 with HAM/TSP, about 34 with multiple sclerosis, and 20 or so healthy controls. The full study reports these points: The MS cluster was not associated with any clinical or MRI features, and the authors stated that larger cohorts are needed. In phylogenetic analysis, the repertoires of 18 of 34 MS patients grouped into a cluster of related CDR3 sequences, which suggests a possible signature at the repertoire level. No identical CDR3 amino acid sequences were shared among expanded clones across subjects, suggesting private TCR-beta repertoires in all groups. The highest TCR clonal expansion was observed in HAM/TSP patients, whereas the lowest was observed in MS patients, even when compared with healthy controls.

The CDR3 holds 13 amino acids from the cysteine to the phenylalanine. Of all the DNA, just the CDR3 is kept, 39 bases in frame from base 1. The germline V gene (reference sequence) specifies SEHNR as CDR1 and FQNEAQ as CDR2. cDNA was synthesized by template-switch 5'RACE using a primer carrying a 10-nucleotide random unique molecular identifier by which each TCR transcript was tagged. Over 180 million TCR-beta sequences, covering 15-18 subjects, were produced in each sequencing run. The RNeasy kit was used for extraction of total RNA. The KAPA Real-time Library Amplification kit was used to amplify TCR-beta VDJ regions with primers targeting the TCR constant region and the 5'RACE anchor. Sample indexes and Illumina adaptors were added in a first PCR, after which library yield was increased in a second PCR. After purification with Ampure beads, the TCR product of roughly 650 bp was size-selected on a 2% E-gel SizeSelection system. Before pooling, library quality was assessed on a Bioanalyzer, concentration was determined with Qubit, and library quantification was performed with the Kapa Library Quantification kit. Libraries were sequenced paired-end 2 x 150 bp on an Illumina HiSeq 2500. To increase sequence diversity, roughly 24-32% phiX was spiked into each library pool. On the study's bioinformatics: Quality-filtered reads were processed with the UMI-based MiGEC pipeline, and over 75% of raw TCR sequences were removed by the MiGEC pipeline during error correction. VDJ genes were aligned to IMGT germline references, and clonotypes were defined by unique CDR3 amino acid sequence plus V-J genes. VDJtools evaluated clonal expansion, Shannon diversity and CDR3 relatedness (CalcPairwiseDistances, ClusterSamples); CLCbio workbench built phylogenetic trees. Clones with at least 8 unique UMIs were defined as expanded, with this threshold being based on coefficient-of-variation modelling across technical triplicates. Using fastp at Q25 and MiXCR, TCRdb reprocessed the public reads and kept productive beta chains. Each CDR3 protein appears once, grouped with its most common genes and DNA. The V and J calls and clone size are TCRdb's, not the authors'. The sample has fewer than 45,000 distinct CDR3 sequences on record, 2.5% of them singletons. The ten most abundant clones make up 9.5% to 15% of the sample.

For the unsorted PBMC libraries, 2 million PBMCs were stored in RNAlater at -80 degrees C until RNA extraction and were used to generate the libraries. Multiple sclerosis patients were enrolled in a US clinical protocol under which disease progression was evaluated by magnetic resonance imaging. Peripheral blood underwent Ficoll-Hypaque density gradient centrifugation to isolate PBMCs, which were then cryopreserved in liquid nitrogen. Here the chain combines TRBV7-9 and TRBJ1-1; confidence is insufficient to name the D gene. The sequencing sample was made of PBMCs. This TCR was recovered from a man aged 30 to 39 with multiple sclerosis. CDR3 sequence: CASSEVRYGWTTF. The nucleotides read TGTGCCAGCAGCGAGGTTCGGTATGGCTGGACCACTTTT.